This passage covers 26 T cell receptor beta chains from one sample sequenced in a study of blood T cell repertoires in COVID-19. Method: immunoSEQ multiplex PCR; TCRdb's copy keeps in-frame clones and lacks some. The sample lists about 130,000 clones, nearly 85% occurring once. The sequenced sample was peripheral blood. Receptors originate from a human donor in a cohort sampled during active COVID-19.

CDR3 sequence (DNA): TGTGCCAGCAGCATAGGACTAGCGGGGAGGTATAATGAGCAGTTCTTC. Protein product: CASSIGLAGRYNEQFF. This rearrangement joins TRBV5-6 to TRBJ2-1, with TRBD2 identical over 12 bases. With 4 bases clipped from V and 7 bases from J, the junction kept 9 bases outside the gene matches. Germline V gives CDR1 SGHDT, CDR2 YYEEEE. This CDR3 region has 16 residues.

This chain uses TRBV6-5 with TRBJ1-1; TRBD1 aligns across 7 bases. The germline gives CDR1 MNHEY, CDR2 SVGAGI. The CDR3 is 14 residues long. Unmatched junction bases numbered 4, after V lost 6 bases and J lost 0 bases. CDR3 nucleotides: TGTGCCAGCAGGTCCGGGACAGTGAACACTGAAGCTTTCTTT. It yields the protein CASRSGTVNTEAFF.

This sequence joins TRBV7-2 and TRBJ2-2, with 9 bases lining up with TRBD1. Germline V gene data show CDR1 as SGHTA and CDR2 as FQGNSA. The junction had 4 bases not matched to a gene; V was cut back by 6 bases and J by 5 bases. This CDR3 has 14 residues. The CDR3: CASRSGTGTGELFF. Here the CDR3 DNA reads TGTGCCAGCAGATCAGGGACAGGGACCGGGGAGCTGTTTTTT.

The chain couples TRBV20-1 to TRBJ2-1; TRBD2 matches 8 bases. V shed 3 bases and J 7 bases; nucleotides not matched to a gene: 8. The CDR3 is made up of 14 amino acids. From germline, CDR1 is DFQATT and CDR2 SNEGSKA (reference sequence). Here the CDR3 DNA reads TGCAGTGCTAGTCAACGGGGGGGCCGAAATGAGCAGTTCTTC. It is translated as CSASQRGGRNEQFF.

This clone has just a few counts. The CDR3 protein is CASSLARDRFGEKLFF. In nucleotides, the CDR3 is TGTGCCAGCAGCTTAGCCCGGGACAGGTTTGGGGAAAAACTGTTTTTT. This chain uses TRBV7-2 with TRBJ1-4, with 8 bases that match TRBD1. CDR3 length equals 16 residues. The J segment lost 8 bases and the V segment lost 0 bases, leaving 8 bases of the junction unmatched. Germline V gene sequence: CDR1 SGHTA, CDR2 FQGNSA. Filled out from reference TRBV7-2 and TRBJ1-4, the complete variable domain reads GAGVSQSPSNKVTEKGKDVELRCDPISGHTALYWYRQSLGQGLEFLIYFQGNSAPDKSGLPSDRFSAERTGGSVSTLTIQRTQQEDSAVYLCASSLARDRFGEKLFFGSGTQLSVL.

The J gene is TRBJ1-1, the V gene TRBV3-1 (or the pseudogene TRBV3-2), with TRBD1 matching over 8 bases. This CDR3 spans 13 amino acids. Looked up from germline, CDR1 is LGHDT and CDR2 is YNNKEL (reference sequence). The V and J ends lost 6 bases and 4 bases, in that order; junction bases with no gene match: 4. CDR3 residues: CASSRGQGTEAFF. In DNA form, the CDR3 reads TGTGCCAGCAGTCGCGGACAGGGCACTGAAGCTTTCTTT.

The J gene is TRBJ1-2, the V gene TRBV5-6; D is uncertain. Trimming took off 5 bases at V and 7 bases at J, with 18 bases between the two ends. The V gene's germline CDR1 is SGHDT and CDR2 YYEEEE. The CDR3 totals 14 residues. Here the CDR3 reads CASRHEKAGGGYTF. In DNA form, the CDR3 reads TGTGCCAGCAGGCATGAAAAAGCGGGCGGTGGCTACACCTTC.

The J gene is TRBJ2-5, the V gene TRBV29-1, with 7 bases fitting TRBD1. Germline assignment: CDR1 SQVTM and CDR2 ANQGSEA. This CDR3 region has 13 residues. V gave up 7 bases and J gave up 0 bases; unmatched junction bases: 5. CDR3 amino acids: CSAYRGNQETQYF. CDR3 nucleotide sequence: TGCAGCGCATACAGGGGCAACCAAGAGACCCAGTACTTC.

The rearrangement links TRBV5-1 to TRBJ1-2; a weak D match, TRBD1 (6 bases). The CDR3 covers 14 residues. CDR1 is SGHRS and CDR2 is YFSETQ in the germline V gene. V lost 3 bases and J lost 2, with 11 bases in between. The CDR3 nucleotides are TGCGCCAGCAGCTCCGGGACATCCAACTATGGCTACACCTTC. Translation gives CASSSGTSNYGYTF.

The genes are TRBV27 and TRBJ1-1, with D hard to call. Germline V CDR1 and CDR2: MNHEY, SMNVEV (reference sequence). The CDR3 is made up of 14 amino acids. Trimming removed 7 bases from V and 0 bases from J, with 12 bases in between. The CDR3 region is CASKEVSVNTEAFF. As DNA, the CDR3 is TGTGCCAGCAAGGAGGTCAGCGTGAACACTGAAGCTTTCTTT.

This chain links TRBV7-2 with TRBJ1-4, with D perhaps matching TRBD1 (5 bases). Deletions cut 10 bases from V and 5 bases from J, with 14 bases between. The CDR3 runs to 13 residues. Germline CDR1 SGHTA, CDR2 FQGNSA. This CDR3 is CATSAGLNEKLFF. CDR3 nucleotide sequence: TGTGCCACTTCGGCAGGGCTAAATGAAAAACTGTTTTTT.

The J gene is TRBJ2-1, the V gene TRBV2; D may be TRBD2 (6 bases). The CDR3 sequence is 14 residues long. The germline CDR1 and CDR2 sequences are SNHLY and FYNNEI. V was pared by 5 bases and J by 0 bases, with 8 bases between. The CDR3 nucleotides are TGTGCCAGCAGTCAGACTAGCTCCTACAATGAGCAGTTCTTC. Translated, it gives CASSQTSSYNEQFF.

CDR3 bases: TGTGCCAGCAGCCAGGGGACTAGCGGGAGTATAGTCACCGGGGAGCTGTTTTTT. The encoded protein is CASSQGTSGSIVTGELFF. The chain has TRBV4-2 and TRBJ2-2, with 14 bases that match TRBD2. The CDR3 runs 18 residues. V lost 3 bases to trimming and J lost 4 bases; unmatched junction nucleotides: 7. Germline assignment: CDR1 LGHNA and CDR2 YNFKEQ.

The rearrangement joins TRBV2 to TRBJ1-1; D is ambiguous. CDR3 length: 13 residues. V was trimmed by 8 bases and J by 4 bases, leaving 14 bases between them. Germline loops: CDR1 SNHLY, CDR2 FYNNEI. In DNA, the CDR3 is TGTGCCAGCCTAGCTAGTACGGTCACTGAAGCTTTCTTT. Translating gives CASLASTVTEAFF.

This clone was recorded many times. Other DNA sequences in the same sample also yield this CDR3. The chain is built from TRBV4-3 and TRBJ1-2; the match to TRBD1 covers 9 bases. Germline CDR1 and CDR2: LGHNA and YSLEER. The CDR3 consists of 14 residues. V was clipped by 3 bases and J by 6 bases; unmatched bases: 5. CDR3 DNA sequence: TGCGCCAGCAGCCAGGACAGGGGAGGCCATGGCTACACCTTC. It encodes CASSQDRGGHGYTF.

The CDR3: CASSQARGLNTEAFF. CDR3 DNA: TGCGCCAGCAGCCAAGCCAGGGGATTGAACACTGAAGCTTTCTTT. This chain links TRBV4-1 with TRBJ1-1, with D maybe TRBD1 (6 bases). V lost 1 base to trimming and J lost 0 bases, with 9 bases between them. This CDR3 has 15 residues. The germline V gene has CDR1 MGHRA and CDR2 YSYEKL.

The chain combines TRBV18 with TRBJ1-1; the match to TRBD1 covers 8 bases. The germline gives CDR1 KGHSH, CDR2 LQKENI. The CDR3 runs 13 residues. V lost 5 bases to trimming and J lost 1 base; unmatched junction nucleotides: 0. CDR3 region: CASSTGGNTEAFF. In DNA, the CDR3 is TGTGCCAGCTCAACAGGGGGGAACACTGAAGCTTTCTTT.

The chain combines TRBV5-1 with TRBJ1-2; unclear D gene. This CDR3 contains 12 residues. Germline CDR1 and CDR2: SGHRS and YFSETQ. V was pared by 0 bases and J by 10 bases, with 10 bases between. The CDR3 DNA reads TGCGCCAGCAGCTTGGCCTTCGAGGCCTACACCTTC. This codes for CASSLAFEAYTF.

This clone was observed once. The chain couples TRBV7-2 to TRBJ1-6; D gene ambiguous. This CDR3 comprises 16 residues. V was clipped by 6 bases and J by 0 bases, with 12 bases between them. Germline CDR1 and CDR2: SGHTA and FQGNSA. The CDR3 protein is CASSLWSSSYNSPLHF. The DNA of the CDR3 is TGTGCCAGCAGTTTGTGGTCGAGCTCCTATAATTCACCCCTCCACTTT.

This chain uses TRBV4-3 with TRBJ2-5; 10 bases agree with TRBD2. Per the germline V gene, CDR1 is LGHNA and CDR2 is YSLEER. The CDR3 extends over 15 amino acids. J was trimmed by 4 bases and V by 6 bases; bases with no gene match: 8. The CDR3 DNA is TGCGCCAGCAGTAGGCGAGCGGGGGGGTCAGAGACCCAGTACTTC. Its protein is CASSRRAGGSETQYF.

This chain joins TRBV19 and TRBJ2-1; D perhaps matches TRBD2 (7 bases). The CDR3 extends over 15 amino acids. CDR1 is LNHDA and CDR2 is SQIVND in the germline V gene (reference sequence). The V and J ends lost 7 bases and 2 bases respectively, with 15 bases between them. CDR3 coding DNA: TGTGCCAGTAAAGTCCGGGGGGCGGCCTACAATGAGCAGTTCTTC. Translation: CASKVRGAAYNEQFF.

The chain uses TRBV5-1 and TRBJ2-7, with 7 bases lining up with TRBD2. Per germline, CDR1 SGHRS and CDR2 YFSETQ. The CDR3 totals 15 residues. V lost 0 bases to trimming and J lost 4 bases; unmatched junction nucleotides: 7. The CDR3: CASSLGVSGLYEQYF. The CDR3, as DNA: TGCGCCAGCAGCTTGGGTGTTAGCGGGCTTTACGAGCAGTACTTC.

For the CDR3, the DNA is TGTGCCAGCAGTTACCAACAGGGAGTTTGGGAAGAGACCCAGTACTTC. Translated, it gives CASSYQQGVWEETQYF. This chain joins TRBV6-2 or TRBV6-3 and TRBJ2-5; perhaps TRBD1 as D (6 bases). CDR1 and CDR2 (germline): MNHEY, SVGEGT. The V gene lost 2 bases and the J gene lost 3 bases, with 16 bases spanning the gap. The CDR3 runs 16 residues.

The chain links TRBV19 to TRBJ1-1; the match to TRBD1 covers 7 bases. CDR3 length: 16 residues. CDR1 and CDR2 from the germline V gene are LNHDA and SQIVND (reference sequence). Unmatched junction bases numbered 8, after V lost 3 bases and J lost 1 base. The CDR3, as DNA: TGTGCCAGTAGTATCATACAGGGGCGAGGGAACACTGAAGCTTTCTTT. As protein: CASSIIQGRGNTEAFF.

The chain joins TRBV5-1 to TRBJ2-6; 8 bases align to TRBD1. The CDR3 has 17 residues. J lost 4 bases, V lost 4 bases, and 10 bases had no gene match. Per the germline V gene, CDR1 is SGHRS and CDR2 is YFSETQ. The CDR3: CASSLTGATKGANVLTF. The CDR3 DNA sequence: TGCGCCAGCAGCCTGACAGGGGCCACTAAGGGGGCCAACGTCCTGACTTTC. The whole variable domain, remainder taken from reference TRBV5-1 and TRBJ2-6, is KAGVTQTPRYLIKTRGQQVTLSCSPISGHRSVSWYQQTPGQGLQFLFEYFSETQRNKGNFPGRFSGRQFSNSRSEMNVSTLELGDSALYLCASSLTGATKGANVLTFGAGSRLTVL.

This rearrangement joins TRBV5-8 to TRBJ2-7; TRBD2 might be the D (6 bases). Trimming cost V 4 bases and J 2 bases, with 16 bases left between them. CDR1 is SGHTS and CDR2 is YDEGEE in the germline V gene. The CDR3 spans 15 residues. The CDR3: CASSLGSGRPYEQYF. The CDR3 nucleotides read TGTGCCAGCAGCCTAGGGAGCGGGCGCCCCTACGAGCAGTACTTC.